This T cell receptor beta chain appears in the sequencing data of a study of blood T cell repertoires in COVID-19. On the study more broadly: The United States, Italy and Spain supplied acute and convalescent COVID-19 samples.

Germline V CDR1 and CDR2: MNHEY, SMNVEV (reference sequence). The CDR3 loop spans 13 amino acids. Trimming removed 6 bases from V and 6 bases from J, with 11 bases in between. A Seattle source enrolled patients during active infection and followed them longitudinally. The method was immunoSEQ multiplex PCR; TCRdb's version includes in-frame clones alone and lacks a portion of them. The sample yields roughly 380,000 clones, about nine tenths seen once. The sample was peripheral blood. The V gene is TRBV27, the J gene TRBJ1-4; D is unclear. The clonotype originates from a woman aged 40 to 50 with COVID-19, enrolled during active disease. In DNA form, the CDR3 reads TGTGCCAGCAGCCGAGATCAGGATGAAAAACTGTTTTTT. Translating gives CASSRDQDEKLFF.